This T cell receptor (beta chain) comes out of a study of blood T cell repertoires in COVID-19. Study-wide context: There were acute and convalescent COVID-19 samples, and they came from the United States, Italy and Spain.

With 5 bases clipped from V and 7 bases from J, the junction kept 10 bases outside the gene matches. The V gene's germline CDR1 is SGHTA and CDR2 FQGNSA. The CDR3 contains 15 residues. In the original analysis: Quantification of nucleated cells was approximated via reference gene primer amplification. The data were produced by immunoSEQ multiplex PCR, yet TCRdb's version contains in-frame clones alone and is incomplete. For V, J and clone size, that table is used; D and trimming come from the DNA. This sample has 150,000 to 200,000 clones, with about 81% found just once. The V gene is TRBV7-2, the J gene TRBJ2-1; 8 nucleotides align to TRBD2. This clonotype was sampled from a woman aged 70-85 years with acute or convalescent COVID-19. The sequenced sample was peripheral blood. In DNA, the CDR3 is TGTGCCAGCAGCCAAGGTGTTAGCGGGACAAATGAGCAGTTCTTC. Translating gives CASSQGVSGTNEQFF.